These 8 T cell receptor beta chains were sequenced from one sample in a study of T cell repertoires in cytomegalovirus infection (dated by TCRdb to the late 2010s). Which antigens these TCRs recognize remains unknown. Sequencing was performed on an Illumina HiSeq 1500. TCRdb passed the public sequencing reads through fastp at Q25 and MiXCR, retaining productive beta sequences. A single entry per CDR3 protein holds the most common genes and DNA from its merged rows. Across this sample there are about 110,000 distinct CDR3 sequences, with about 28% seen only once. The top ten clonotypes cover about 81% of the sample. The meaning of the sample's treatment or condition label: in vitro stimulation with specific CMV peptide epitopes to enrich CMV-specific T cells. Sequenced here: CD8+ T cells from cultured PBMCs, sampled from culture after CMV antigen stimulation. These receptors originate from a human donor in good health (CMV status not recorded). Some clones in this sample may be carry-over from other donors' samples.

The chain employs TRBV2 and TRBJ2-1, with D perhaps given as TRBD1 or TRBD2 (6 bases each). The length of the CDR3 is 15 residues. V lost 2 bases to trimming and J lost 2 bases, with 10 bases between them. The germline CDR1 and CDR2 sequences are SNHLY and FYNNEI. For the CDR3, the DNA is TGTGCCAGCAGTGAATCGGAGGGGGCCTACAATGAGCAGTTCTTC. Translating gives CASSESEGAYNEQFF.

This clonotype was picked up many times. DNA for the CDR3: TGTGCCAGCAGCATTATAGAGGCAGATACGCAGTATTTT. This codes for CASSIIEADTQYF. The gene calls are TRBV7-6 and TRBJ2-3; D gene unclear. The length of the CDR3 is 13 residues. Trimming took off 5 bases at V and 4 bases at J, with 10 bases between the two ends. CDR1 SGHVS and CDR2 FNYEAQ come from the germline V gene.

This clonotype turned up a few times. The chain's CDR3 is CASSEFPGTGGYEQYF. As DNA, the CDR3 is TGTGCCAGCAGTGAATTCCCCGGGACAGGGGGCTACGAGCAGTACTTC. The chain couples TRBV6-1 to TRBJ2-7; TRBD1 matches 11 bases. The junction had 6 bases not matched to a gene; V was cut back by 2 bases and J by 3 bases. The CDR3 runs 16 residues. Germline V gene lookup returns CDR1 MNHNS and CDR2 SASEGT.

The table lists this clonotype with a few counts. The chain has TRBV19 and TRBJ2-7; 8 positions agree with TRBD1. The V gene end was trimmed by 4 bases and the J gene end by 3 bases; junction bases not matched to a gene: 8. In germline, CDR1 is LNHDA, CDR2 SQIVND (reference sequence). The CDR3 runs to 15 residues. Here the CDR3 DNA reads TGTGCCAGTAGTACCTGGACAGGGTCTTTCTACGAGCAGTACTTC. Translated: CASSTWTGSFYEQYF.

The sample holds a few counts of this clonotype. The rearrangement joins TRBV4-1 to TRBJ2-7, with TRBD2 identical over 8 bases. V was clipped by 1 base and J by 3 bases; unmatched bases: 2. CDR3 length: 14 residues. Germline-derived CDR1 and CDR2 are MGHRA and YSYEKL. This CDR3 reads CASSQGGLDYEQYF. The CDR3 nucleotides are TGCGCCAGCAGCCAAGGGGGACTAGACTACGAGCAGTACTTC.

The chain is built from TRBV28 and TRBJ1-1; D gene unclear. The CDR3 is 14 residues long. V lost 5 bases and J lost 1, with 11 bases in between. Germline CDR1 is MDHEN and CDR2 is SYDVKM. CDR3 DNA: TGTGCCAGCAGTCCCCCGAGGGCGAACACTGAAGCTTTCTTT. Its protein is CASSPPRANTEAFF.

There are a few counts of this clonotype. One end of the junction varies from germline; a read error may be responsible. The V call is TRBV2, the J call TRBJ1-5, with D unclear. Germline lookup yields CDR1 SNHLY and CDR2 FYNNEI. CDR3 size: 14 residues. The CDR3 nucleotides are TGTGCCAGCCGTGAGGGTCTTAGCAATCAGCCCCAGCATTTT. Translated: CASREGLSNQPQHF.

The chain combines TRBV10-3 with TRBJ1-2; 7 bases are shared with TRBD1. CDR1 is ENHRY and CDR2 is SYGVKD in the germline V gene. This CDR3 has 15 residues. Trimming removed 2 bases from V and 5 bases from J; junction bases left unmatched: 8. CDR3 protein: CAISEGQGEPYGYTF. The CDR3 nucleotides are TGTGCCATCAGTGAGGGGCAGGGGGAGCCGTATGGCTACACCTTC.